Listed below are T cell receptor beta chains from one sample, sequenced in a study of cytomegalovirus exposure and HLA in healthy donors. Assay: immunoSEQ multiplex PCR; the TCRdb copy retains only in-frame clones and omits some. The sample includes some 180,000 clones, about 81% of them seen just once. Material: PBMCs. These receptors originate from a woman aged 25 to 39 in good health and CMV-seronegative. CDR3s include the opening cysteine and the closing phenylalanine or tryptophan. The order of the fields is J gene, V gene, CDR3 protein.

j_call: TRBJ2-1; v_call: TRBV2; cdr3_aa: CASSRRLAGGGEQFF
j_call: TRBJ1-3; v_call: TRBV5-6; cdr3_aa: CASSEGLGGAGNTIYF
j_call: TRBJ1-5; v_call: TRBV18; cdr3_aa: CASSPLQGTQPQHF
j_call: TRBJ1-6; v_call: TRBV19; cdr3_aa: CASIRTGTAKSPLHF
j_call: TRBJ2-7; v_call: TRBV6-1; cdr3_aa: CASSRHEYEQYF
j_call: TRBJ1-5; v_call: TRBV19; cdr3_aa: CASSIVGGSGQPQHF
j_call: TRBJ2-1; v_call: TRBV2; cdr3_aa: CASIYRLAGRDNEQFF
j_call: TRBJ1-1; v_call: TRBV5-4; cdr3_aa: CASSFRGWDTEAFF
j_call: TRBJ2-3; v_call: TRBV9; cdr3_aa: CASSVVDRGTDTQYF
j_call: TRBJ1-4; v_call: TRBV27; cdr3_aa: CASSLSARGTGLRKLFF
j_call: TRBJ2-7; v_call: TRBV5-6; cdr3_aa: CASSRRRGPNYYEQYF
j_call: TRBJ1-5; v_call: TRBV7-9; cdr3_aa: CASSFEGGGNQPQHF
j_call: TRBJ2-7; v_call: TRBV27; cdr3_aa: CASSLLGRIYEQYF
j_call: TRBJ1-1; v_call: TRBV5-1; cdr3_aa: CASSFILAGEKNTEAFF
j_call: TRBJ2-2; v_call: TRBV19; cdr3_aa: CASSINTNTGELFF
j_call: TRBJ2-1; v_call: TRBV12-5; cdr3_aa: CASGHPTAYNEQFF
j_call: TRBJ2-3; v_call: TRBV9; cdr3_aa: CASSDLTSGARDTQYF
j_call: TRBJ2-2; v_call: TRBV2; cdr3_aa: CASEGVGANGELFF
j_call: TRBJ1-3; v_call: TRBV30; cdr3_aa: CACQQSSGNTIYF
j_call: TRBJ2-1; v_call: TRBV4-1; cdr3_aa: CASSQGPRLNEQFF
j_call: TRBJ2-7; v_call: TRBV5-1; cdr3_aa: CASSWGTSGTYEQYF
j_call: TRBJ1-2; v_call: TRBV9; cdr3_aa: CASSVTRAQGGYTF
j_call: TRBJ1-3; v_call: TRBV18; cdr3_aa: CASSPREGAGNTIYF
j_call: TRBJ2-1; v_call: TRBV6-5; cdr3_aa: CASSYSGSSYNEQFF
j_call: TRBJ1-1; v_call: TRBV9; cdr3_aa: CASSVEAGLNTEAFF
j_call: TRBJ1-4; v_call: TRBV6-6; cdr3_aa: CASTQGAANEKLFF
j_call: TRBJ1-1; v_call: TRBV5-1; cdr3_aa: CASSLAVSGGWTEAFF